This TCR beta chain was sequenced in a study of cytomegalovirus exposure and HLA in healthy donors. Study observations and caveats: Reports indicated that the classifier achieved high specificity and sensitivity in diagnosing cytomegalovirus status. Later on, an analysis tied approximately 17,000 TCR beta sequences to HLA alleles at 0.05 false discovery rate. Analysis was carried out at a later point, and it linked a missense DCLRE1C variant to TCR beta V- and J-gene trimming.

V was pared by 5 bases and J by 5 bases, with 15 bases between. Germline CDR1 MNHEY, CDR2 SMNVEV (reference sequence). This CDR3 spans 14 amino acids. Worth noting for this clone: What it recognizes is unknown.

The PCR ran on 60 Vbeta and 13 Jbeta primers. In the authors' workflow: A later analysis tallied about 80 million unique TCR beta chains, about 12 million of them shared. Assay: immunoSEQ multiplex PCR; the TCRdb copy retains only in-frame clones and omits some. V and J calls and clone size are given by that table; D and trimming were obtained from the DNA. The sample records roughly 120,000 clones, roughly 68% being singletons. Material for sequencing was PBMCs. The rearrangement links TRBV27 to TRBJ2-5, with D possibly TRBD1 on 5 matching bases. This TCR came from a woman between 50 and 59 years old in good health and CMV-seropositive. The CDR3 sequence: CASSRPGRLETQYF. The DNA of the CDR3 is TGTGCCAGCAGTCGGCCAGGGCGTTTGGAGACCCAGTACTTC.